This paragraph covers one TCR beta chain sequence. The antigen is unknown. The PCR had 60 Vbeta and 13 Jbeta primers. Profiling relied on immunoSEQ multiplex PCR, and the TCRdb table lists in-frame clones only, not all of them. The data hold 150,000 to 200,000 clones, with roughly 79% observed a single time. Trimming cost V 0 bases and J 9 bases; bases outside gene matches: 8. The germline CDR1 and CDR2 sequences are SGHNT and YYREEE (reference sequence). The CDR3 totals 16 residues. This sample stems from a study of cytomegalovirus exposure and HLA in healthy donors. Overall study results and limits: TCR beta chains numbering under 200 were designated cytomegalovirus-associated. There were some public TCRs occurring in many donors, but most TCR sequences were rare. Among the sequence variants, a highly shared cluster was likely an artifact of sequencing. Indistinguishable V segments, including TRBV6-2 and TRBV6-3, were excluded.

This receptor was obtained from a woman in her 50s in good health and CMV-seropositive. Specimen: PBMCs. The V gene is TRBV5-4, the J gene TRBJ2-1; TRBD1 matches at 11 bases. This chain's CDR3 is CASSLAWTGGLGEQFF. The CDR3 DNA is TGTGCCAGCAGCTTGGCTTGGACAGGGGGCCTCGGTGAGCAGTTCTTC.